The present TCR beta chain was sequenced within a study of T cell changes during pregnancy in multiple sclerosis. This table comes from immunoSEQ multiplex PCR, and its TCRdb copy is limited to in-frame clones, with some not included. The sample includes 73,000 or so clones, 90% of them seen just once. CDR1 SQVTM and CDR2 ANQGSEA come from the germline V gene. Trimming removed 0 bases at V and 8 bases at J, with 16 bases between. CDR3 size: 14 residues. This specimen consisted of peripheral blood, obtained after pregnancy. The chain carries TRBV29-1 and TRBJ1-2; D not certain. The TCR sequence derives from a female donor in good health, enrolled as a control in a pregnancy study. The CDR3 DNA sequence: TGCAGCGTTGAAGATCCGGGGAGATCGGGGGGCTACACCTTC. Translation: CSVEDPGRSGGYTF.